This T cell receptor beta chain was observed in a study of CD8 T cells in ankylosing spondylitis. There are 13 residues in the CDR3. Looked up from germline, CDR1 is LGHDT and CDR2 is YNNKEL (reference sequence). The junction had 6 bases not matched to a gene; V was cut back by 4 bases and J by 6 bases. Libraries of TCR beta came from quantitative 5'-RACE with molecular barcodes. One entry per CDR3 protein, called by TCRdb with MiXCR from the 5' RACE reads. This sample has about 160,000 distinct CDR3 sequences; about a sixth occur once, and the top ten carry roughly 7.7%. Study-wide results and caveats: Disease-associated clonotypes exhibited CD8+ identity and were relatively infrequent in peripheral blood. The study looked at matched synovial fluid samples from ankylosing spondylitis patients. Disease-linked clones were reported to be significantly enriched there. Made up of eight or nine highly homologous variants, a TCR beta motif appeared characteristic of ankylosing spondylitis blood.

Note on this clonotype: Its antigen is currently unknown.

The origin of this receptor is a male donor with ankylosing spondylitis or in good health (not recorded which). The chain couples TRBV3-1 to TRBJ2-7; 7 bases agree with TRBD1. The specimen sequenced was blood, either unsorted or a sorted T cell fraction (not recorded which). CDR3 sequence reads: CASSRDRNGEQYF. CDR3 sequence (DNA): TGTGCCAGCAGCCGGGACAGAAATGGCGAGCAGTACTTC.